This T cell receptor (beta chain) was identified during a study of shared clonotypes between healthy human individuals. Sequenced by immunoSEQ multiplex PCR; TCRdb stores in-frame clones only, minus some. The sample includes 850,000 to 1,200,000 clones, about 74% of them seen just once. This CDR3 spans 14 amino acids. V lost 3 bases and J lost 8, with 16 bases in between. The V gene's germline CDR1 is SNHLY and CDR2 FYNNEI. This TCR derives from a man in his late teens or twenties in good health. Source material: memory CD4+ T cells sorted from blood. Subset specified: CD45RA-negative fraction. V and J are TRBV2 and TRBJ2-5; D gene unclear. CDR3 coding DNA: TGTGCCAGCAGTGAGCGCCCTATTCCAATTACCCAGTACTTC. Its translation: CASSERPIPITQYF.